This TCR beta chain was documented in a study of T cell repertoires in ileal Crohn's disease. On the study more broadly: Thiopurines (around twelve) or anti-TNF agents (around 17) were given postoperatively to about half. Study-level findings and limits: High-frequency clones were more common in sorted CD8 than CD4 cells.

TCRB immunosequencing input was roughly 500 nanograms of biopsy DNA per sample. Profiling relied on immunoSEQ multiplex PCR, and the TCRdb table lists in-frame clones only, not all of them. The repertoire has 2,400 or so clones, 80% to 90% of them found once; the top ten carry roughly 7.3%. Details on this clone: The antigen is undetermined.

The specimen sequenced was ileal tissue. The TCR sequence derives from an adult with Crohn's disease.

The CDR3 nucleotides are TGTGCCTGGAGTGTTAGAGTCGATGAGCAGTTCTTC. Encoded protein: CAWSVRVDEQFF. The V and J genes are TRBV30 and TRBJ2-1, with unresolved D. V was cut by 0 bases and J by 8 bases, with 8 bases left in between. CDR1 GTSNPN and CDR2 SVGIG come from the germline V gene (reference sequence). The CDR3 covers 12 residues.